The T cell receptor beta chain described here comes from a study of identical twins. There are 13 residues in the CDR3. Trimming left V 5 bases short and J 3 bases short, with 10 bases between. Germline CDR1 reads SNHLY; CDR2 reads FYNNEI. From the 5' RACE reads, TCRdb called clonotypes with MiXCR, one entry per CDR3 protein. Of about 500,000 distinct CDR3 sequences in the sample, roughly an eighth were seen once. The same specimen was also included in a second study, on yellow fever vaccine responses in identical twins.

Sequenced material: CD4+ T cells sorted from blood. This chain connects TRBV2 to TRBJ1-2, with D unresolved. This TCR was sampled from a woman aged 18-35 years in good health. CDR3 sequence reads: CASSSSMDYGYTF. The DNA of the CDR3 is TGTGCCAGCAGTAGCTCTATGGACTATGGCTACACCTTC.